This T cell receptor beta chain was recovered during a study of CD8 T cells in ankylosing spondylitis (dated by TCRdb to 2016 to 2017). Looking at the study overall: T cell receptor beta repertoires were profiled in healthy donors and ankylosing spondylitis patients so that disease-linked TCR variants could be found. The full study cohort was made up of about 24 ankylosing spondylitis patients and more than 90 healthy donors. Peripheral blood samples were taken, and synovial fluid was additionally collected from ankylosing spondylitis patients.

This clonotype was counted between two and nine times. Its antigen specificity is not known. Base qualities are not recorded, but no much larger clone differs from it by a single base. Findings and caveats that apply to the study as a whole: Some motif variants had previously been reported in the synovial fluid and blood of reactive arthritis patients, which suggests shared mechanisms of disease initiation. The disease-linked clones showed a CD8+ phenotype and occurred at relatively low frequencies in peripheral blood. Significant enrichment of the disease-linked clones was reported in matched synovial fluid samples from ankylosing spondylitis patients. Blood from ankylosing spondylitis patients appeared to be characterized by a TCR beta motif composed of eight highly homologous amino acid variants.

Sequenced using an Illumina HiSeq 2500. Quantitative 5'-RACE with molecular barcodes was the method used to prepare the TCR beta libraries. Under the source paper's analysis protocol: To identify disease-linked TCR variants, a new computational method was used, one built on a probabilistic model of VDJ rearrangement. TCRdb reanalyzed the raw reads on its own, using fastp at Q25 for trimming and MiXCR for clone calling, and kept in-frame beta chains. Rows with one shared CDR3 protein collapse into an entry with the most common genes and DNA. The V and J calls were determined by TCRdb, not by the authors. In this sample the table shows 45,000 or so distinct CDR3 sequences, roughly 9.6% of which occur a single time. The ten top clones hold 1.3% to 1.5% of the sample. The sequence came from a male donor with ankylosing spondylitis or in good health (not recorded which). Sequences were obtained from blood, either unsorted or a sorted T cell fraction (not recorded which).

CDR3 loop: CASSSGNTGELFF. The nucleotides read TGCGCCAGCAGCTCGGGGAACACCGGGGAGCTGTTTTTT. The sequence is built from TRBV5-1 and TRBJ2-2; the D gene lacks a confident call. CDR3 length: 13 amino acids, cysteine to phenylalanine. Only the CDR3 portion is preserved as DNA: 39 bases, with reading frame beginning at the first base. Deletion took 3 bases off V and 1 base off J, with a span of 4 bases between the germline ends. CDR1 is given as SGHRS and CDR2 as YFSETQ, both from the germline V gene.